This T cell receptor (beta chain) was identified in a study of technical replicates of blood from a few donors. The data were produced by immunoSEQ multiplex PCR, yet TCRdb's version contains in-frame clones alone and is incomplete. The table lists under 95,000 clones, approximately 90% of them singletons. Sample: T cells isolated from PBMCs. The clonotype was recovered from a human donor in good health.

Here the CDR3 reads CASSRGLALSSTDTQYF. CDR3 bases: TGTGCCAGCAGTCGGGGACTGGCCCTGTCTAGCACAGATACGCAGTATTTT. This chain connects TRBV11-1 to TRBJ2-3; D may be TRBD2 (6 bases). The V end was cut by 6 bases, the J end by 0 bases, with 19 bases between. This CDR3 region has 17 residues. Germline loops: CDR1 SGHAT, CDR2 FQDESV (reference sequence).